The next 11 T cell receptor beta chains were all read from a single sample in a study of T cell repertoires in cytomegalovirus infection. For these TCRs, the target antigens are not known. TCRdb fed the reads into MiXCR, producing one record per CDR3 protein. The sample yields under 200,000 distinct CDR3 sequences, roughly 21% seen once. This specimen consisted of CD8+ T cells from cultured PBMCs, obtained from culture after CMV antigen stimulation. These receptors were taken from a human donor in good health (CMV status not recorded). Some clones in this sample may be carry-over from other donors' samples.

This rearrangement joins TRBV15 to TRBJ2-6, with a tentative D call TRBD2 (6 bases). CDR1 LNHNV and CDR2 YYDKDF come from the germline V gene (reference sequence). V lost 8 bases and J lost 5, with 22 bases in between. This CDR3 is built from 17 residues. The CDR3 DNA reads TGTGCCACCTTGGGCCGGGACTCTGGTCCTTGGGCCAACGTCCTGACTTTC. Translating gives CATLGRDSGPWANVLTF.

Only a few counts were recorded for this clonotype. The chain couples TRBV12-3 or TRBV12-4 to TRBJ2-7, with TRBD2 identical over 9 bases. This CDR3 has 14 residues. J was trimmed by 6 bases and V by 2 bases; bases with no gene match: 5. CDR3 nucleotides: TGTGCCAGCAGTTTAATGGGACTAGCTCGCGAGCAGTACTTC. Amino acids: CASSLMGLAREQYF.

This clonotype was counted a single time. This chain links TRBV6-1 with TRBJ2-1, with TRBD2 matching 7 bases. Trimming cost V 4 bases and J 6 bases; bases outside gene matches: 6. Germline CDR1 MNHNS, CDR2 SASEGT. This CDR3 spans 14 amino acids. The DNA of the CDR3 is TGTGCCAGCAGTGGCCGGACTAGAATCAATGAGCAGTTCTTC. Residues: CASSGRTRINEQFF.

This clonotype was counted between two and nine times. CDR3 sequence (DNA): TGCGCCAGCAGCCAAGGAGTACAGGAAGAGACCCAGTACTTC. This codes for CASSQGVQEETQYF. This rearrangement joins TRBV4-3 to TRBJ2-5; weak D call: TRBD1 (5 bases). There are 14 residues in the CDR3. Per the germline V gene, CDR1 is LGHNA and CDR2 is YSLEER. Trimming took off 1 base at V and 3 bases at J, with 9 bases between the two ends.

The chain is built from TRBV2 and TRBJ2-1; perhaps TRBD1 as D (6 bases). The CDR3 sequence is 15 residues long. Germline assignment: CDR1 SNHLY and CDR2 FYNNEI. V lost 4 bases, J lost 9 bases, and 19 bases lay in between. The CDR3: CASSVGRGKSSEQFF. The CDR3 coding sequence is TGTGCCAGCAGTGTAGGAAGGGGGAAATCTAGTGAGCAGTTCTTC.

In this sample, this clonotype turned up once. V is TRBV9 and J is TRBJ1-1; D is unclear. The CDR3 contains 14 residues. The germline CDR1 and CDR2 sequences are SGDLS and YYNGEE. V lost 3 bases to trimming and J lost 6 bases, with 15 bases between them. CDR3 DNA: TGTGCCAGCAGCGCGGAACACCCAGGCGCTGAAGCTTTCTTT. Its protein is CASSAEHPGAEAFF.

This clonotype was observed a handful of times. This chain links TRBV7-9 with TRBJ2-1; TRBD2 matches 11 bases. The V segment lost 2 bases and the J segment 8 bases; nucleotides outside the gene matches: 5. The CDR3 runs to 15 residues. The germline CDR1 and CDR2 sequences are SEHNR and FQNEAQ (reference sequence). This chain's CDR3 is CASSLRTSGGDEQFF. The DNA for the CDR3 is TGTGCCAGCAGCTTACGTACTAGCGGGGGAGATGAGCAGTTCTTC.

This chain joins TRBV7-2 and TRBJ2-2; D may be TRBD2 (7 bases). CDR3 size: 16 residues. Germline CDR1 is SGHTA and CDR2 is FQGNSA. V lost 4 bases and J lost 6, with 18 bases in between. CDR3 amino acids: CASSSPWGGAPGELFF. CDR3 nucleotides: TGTGCCAGCAGCTCCCCATGGGGGGGCGCTCCCGGGGAGCTGTTTTTT.

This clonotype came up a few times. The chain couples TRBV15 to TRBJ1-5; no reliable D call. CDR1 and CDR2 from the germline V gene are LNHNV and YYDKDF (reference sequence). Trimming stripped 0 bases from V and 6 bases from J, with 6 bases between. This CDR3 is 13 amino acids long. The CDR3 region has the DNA TGTGCCACCAGCAGAGATCCTAGTCAGCCCCAGCATTTT. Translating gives CATSRDPSQPQHF.

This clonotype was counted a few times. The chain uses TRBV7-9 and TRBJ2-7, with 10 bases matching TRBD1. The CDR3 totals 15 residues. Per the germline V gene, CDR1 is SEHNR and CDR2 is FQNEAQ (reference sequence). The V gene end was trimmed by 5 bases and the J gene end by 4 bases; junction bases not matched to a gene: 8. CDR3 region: CASSLRQGATYEQYF. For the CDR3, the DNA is TGTGCCAGCAGCCTCCGACAGGGGGCTACGTACGAGCAGTACTTC.

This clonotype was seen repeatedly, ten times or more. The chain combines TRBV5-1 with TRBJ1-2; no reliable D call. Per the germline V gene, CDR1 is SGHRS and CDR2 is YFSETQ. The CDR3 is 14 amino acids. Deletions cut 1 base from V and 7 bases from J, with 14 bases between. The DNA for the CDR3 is TGCGCCAGCAGCTTGCGTGAGACTCGGTTTGGCTACACCTTC. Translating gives CASSLRETRFGYTF.